The present T cell receptor (beta chain) was sequenced within a study of a mutant IDH1 vaccine in newly diagnosed glioma. Study overall: Patients had eight vaccinations, in weeks 1, 3, 5, 7, 11, 15, 19 and 23. Males made up 62.5% and females about 40% of treated patients, whose mean age was around 41 years. General study results and limits: It seemed that pseudoprogression was not linked to changes in the top peripheral T cell clonotypes.

Profiling relied on immunoSEQ multiplex PCR, and the TCRdb table lists in-frame clones only, not all of them. The repertoire holds tens of thousands of clones, with roughly 82% as singletons. Points on this clone: Its target is unknown.

This CDR3 region has 14 residues. Germline V gene sequence: CDR1 SGHVS, CDR2 FNYEAQ. Trimming left V 5 bases short and J 2 bases short, with 9 bases between. Time point meaning: week 5, during vaccination. Topical imiquimod was applied with each vaccine dose, which held 300 ug of mutant IDH1 20-mer peptide. New astrocytomas of WHO grade 3 or 4 that were IDH1-mutant and ATRX-lost were found in the donors. The rearrangement uses TRBV7-6 and TRBJ2-2, with no clear D. This material consisted of PBMCs, taken from a glioma patient whose treatment included an IDH1 peptide vaccine. The TCR comes from a young woman with glioma. Some clones in this sample may be carry-over from other donors' samples. CDR3 DNA sequence: TGTGCCAGCAGCCCTGGATCAAACACCGGGGAGCTGTTTTTT. This encodes CASSPGSNTGELFF.